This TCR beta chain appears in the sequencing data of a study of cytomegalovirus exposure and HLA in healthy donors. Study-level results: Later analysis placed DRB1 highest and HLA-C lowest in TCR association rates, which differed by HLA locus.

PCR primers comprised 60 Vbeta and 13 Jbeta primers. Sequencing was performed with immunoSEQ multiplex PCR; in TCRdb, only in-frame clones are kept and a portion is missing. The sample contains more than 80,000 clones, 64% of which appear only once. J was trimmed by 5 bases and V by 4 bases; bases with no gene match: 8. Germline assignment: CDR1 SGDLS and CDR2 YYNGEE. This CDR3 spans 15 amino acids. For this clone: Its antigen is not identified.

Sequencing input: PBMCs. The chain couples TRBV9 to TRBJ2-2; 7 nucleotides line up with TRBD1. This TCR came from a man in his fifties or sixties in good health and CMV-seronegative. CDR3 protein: CASSPMGQPTGELFF. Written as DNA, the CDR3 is TGTGCCAGCAGCCCCATGGGACAGCCAACCGGGGAGCTGTTTTTT.